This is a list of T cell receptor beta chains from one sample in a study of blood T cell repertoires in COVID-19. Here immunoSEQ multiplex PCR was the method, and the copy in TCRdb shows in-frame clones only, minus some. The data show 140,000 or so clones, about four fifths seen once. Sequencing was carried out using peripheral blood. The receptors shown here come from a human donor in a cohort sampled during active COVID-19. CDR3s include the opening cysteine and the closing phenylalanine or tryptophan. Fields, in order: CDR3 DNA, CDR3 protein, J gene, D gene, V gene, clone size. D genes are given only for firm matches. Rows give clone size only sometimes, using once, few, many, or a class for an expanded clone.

TGTGCCAGCAGCCAATCGGGGGTCTATGGCTACACCTTC | CASSQSGVYGYTF | TRBJ1-2 | - | TRBV7-3 | once
TGTGCCAGTAGTCAATACAGCCAAGAGACCCAGTACTTC | CASSQYSQETQYF | TRBJ2-5 | - | TRBV19 | -
TGTGCCAGCAGACAGACAGGGGTGAACACTGAAGCTTTCTTT | CASRQTGVNTEAFF | TRBJ1-1 | TRBD1 | TRBV7-9 | -
TGCGCCAGCAGCTTGTCCGGGACACGGAACACTGAAGCTTTCTTT | CASSLSGTRNTEAFF | TRBJ1-1 | - | TRBV5-1 | -
TGTGCCAGCAGCGTGGCAGACAGCCTCTCCTACGAGCAGTACTTC | CASSVADSLSYEQYF | TRBJ2-7 | - | TRBV9 | -
TGTGCCAGCAGCCGCCCCGGCGGAGGGTTCGAAAGCTCCTACGAGCAGTACTTC | CASSRPGGGFESSYEQYF | TRBJ2-7 | - | TRBV21-1 | -
TGTGCCAGCAGCAGCCGGACAGGGGGAAACGAGCAGTACTTC | CASSSRTGGNEQYF | TRBJ2-7 | TRBD1 | TRBV7-9 | -
TGTGCCAGCACGAACCGGAGGAGATCCGGGGAGCTGTTTTTT | CASTNRRRSGELFF | TRBJ2-2 | - | TRBV7-2 | few
TGTGCCATCAGCCTTCTCCCGGGACAGGGGGCGTCTGACACCTTC | CAISLLPGQGASDTF | TRBJ1-2 | TRBD1 | TRBV10-3 | -
TGCGCCAGCAGCCAGGACAGGGGTATGACTGAAGCTTTCTTT | CASSQDRGMTEAFF | TRBJ1-1 | TRBD1 | TRBV5-1 | few
TGTGCCAGCAGAGGCGACAGGGGTTCTCTCTATGGCTACACCTTC | CASRGDRGSLYGYTF | TRBJ1-2 | TRBD1 | TRBV6-5 | -
TGTGCCAGCAGCTTGGAGGACACCTTGAGCACTGAAGCTTTCTTT | CASSLEDTLSTEAFF | TRBJ1-1 | - | TRBV5-4 | -
TGTGCCAGCAGTTTAGGCGGGAGTGACGAGCAGTACTTC | CASSLGGSDEQYF | TRBJ2-7 | TRBD2 | TRBV12-3/TRBV12-4 | -
TGCGCCAGCAGCTTAGGGACTAGCGCCACCTACGAGCAGTACTTC | CASSLGTSATYEQYF | TRBJ2-7 | TRBD2 | TRBV5-1 | -
TGTGCCAGCAGCAAAAGCAGGGGGACTGAAGCTTTCTTT | CASSKSRGTEAFF | TRBJ1-1 | TRBD1 | TRBV11-3 | few
TGTGCCAGCAGCACGGGACAGGGGATCGGCAATGAGCAGTTCTTC | CASSTGQGIGNEQFF | TRBJ2-1 | TRBD1 | TRBV7-8 | -
TGTGCCAGCAGCCTAGCGGGAGGAGGATACGAGCAGTACTTC | CASSLAGGGYEQYF | TRBJ2-7 | TRBD2 | TRBV5-4 | -
TGTGCCACCAGTGACTTATGGACAGGGGGGGAAACCGGGGAGCTGTTTTTT | CATSDLWTGGETGELFF | TRBJ2-2 | TRBD1 | TRBV24-1 | -
TGTGCCAGCAGCAAAGCGACCGGGAGGACAGATACGCAGTATTTT | CASSKATGRTDTQYF | TRBJ2-3 | - | TRBV21-1 | -
TGTGCCAGTAGTGGTACTAGCCGCAATGAGCAGTTCTTC | CASSGTSRNEQFF | TRBJ2-1 | - | TRBV19 | -
TGTGCCAGCAGCTTATCAGGGACTTCTGGAAACACCATATATTTT | CASSLSGTSGNTIYF | TRBJ1-3 | - | TRBV7-9 | -
TGTGCCAGCAGCCTCTCCCCCGATACGCAGTATTTT | CASSLSPDTQYF | TRBJ2-3 | - | TRBV28 | -
TGTGCCAGCTCACCGAGGGCCGGATCTGGGGCTAATGAAAAACTGTTTTTT | CASSPRAGSGANEKLFF | TRBJ1-4 | - | TRBV18 | once
TGTGCCAGCTCACCGACTAGCGGGAAAGAGACCCAGTACTTC | CASSPTSGKETQYF | TRBJ2-5 | TRBD2 | TRBV18 | -
TGTGCCAGCAGTCTGACAGGGAGCTCTGGGGCCAACGTCCTGACTTTC | CASSLTGSSGANVLTF | TRBJ2-6 | TRBD1 | TRBV5-5 | -
TGTGCCAGCAGCTATGGGACAGGGGCAACCTACGAGCAGTACTTC | CASSYGTGATYEQYF | TRBJ2-7 | TRBD1 | TRBV6-5 | -
TGTGCCAGCTCGTCCCAGGTGAATGACTATGGCTACACCTTC | CASSSQVNDYGYTF | TRBJ1-2 | - | TRBV18 | -
TGCGCCAGCAGCCCGAAGGGGACAGGGGGGACGTACGAGCAGTACTTC | CASSPKGTGGTYEQYF | TRBJ2-7 | TRBD1 | TRBV4-3 | -
TGTGCCAGCAGTTGGGACAGGGGGAGCAATCAGCCCCAGCATTTT | CASSWDRGSNQPQHF | TRBJ1-5 | TRBD1 | TRBV6-5 | -
TGTGCCAGCAGTTACCCCTATGGGGACAGCCGGGGTGAAGCTTTCTTT | CASSYPYGDSRGEAFF | TRBJ1-1 | TRBD1 | TRBV6-2/TRBV6-3 | -
TGTGCCAGCAGCCCGGAGGGGGCCCCAGGTGGCTACACCTTC | CASSPEGAPGGYTF | TRBJ1-2 | TRBD1 | TRBV7-3 | -
TGCGCCAGCAGCCAAATACAGTCCTATGGCTACACCTTC | CASSQIQSYGYTF | TRBJ1-2 | - | TRBV4-3 | -
TGTGCCAGCAGCCCTAACCGACTAGCGGGAGTGGTCGATACGCAGTATTTT | CASSPNRLAGVVDTQYF | TRBJ2-3 | TRBD2 | TRBV14 | -
TGTGCCAGCAGCCTCGGGACTAGCGGGTACCAAGAGACCCAGTACTTC | CASSLGTSGYQETQYF | TRBJ2-5 | TRBD2 | TRBV7-2 | -
TGTGCCACCAGCCATGGGGGGGGCTGGGAGCAGTACTTC | CATSHGGGWEQYF | TRBJ2-7 | - | TRBV24-1 | -
TGTGCCAGCAGCGTCTCCGGGACAAACTCCTACGAGCAGTACTTC | CASSVSGTNSYEQYF | TRBJ2-7 | - | TRBV9 | -
TGTGCCAGCAGTTACAACCGTAGTAGCGGGAGAAGGGATGAGCAGTTCTTC | CASSYNRSSGRRDEQFF | TRBJ2-1 | TRBD2 | TRBV6-2/TRBV6-3 | -
TGTGCCAGCAGTTTACGCCAAGCGCCTTCCTACGAGCAGTACTTC | CASSLRQAPSYEQYF | TRBJ2-7 | - | TRBV27 | once
TGTGCCAGCAGCTTAGCCCCAGGGGGCTATGAAGATTACGAGCAGTACTTC | CASSLAPGGYEDYEQYF | TRBJ2-7 | TRBD1 | TRBV7-9 | -
TGTGCCAGCAGTCTCATAGCGGGGAGCTCCTACGAGCAGTACTTC | CASSLIAGSSYEQYF | TRBJ2-7 | TRBD2 | TRBV27 | once
TGCGCCAGCAGTGAGTTAGGACAGGGGAATCAGCCCCAGCATTTT | CASSELGQGNQPQHF | TRBJ1-5 | TRBD1 | TRBV10-2 | few
TGTGCCAGCAGCCCTCGACAGCCCGGGGAGCTGTTTTTT | CASSPRQPGELFF | TRBJ2-2 | - | TRBV7-3 | -
TGTGCCAGTAGTATAGCCTTGGTAGCGGCCCAAGAGACCCAGTACTTC | CASSIALVAAQETQYF | TRBJ2-5 | - | TRBV19 | -
TGCGCCAGCAGCTCGGAACCGGGACAGGGGGCGCGGGTAGCCAAAAACATTCAGTACTTC | CASSSEPGQGARVAKNIQYF | TRBJ2-4 | TRBD1 | TRBV5-1 | -
TGTGCCAGCAGCTTTGGGGGCGCCGAGCAGTACTTC | CASSFGGAEQYF | TRBJ2-7 | - | TRBV11-3 | -
TGTGCATCGGGCGGGAGGCATACCTACGGTCAGTTCTTC | CASGGRHTYGQFF | TRBJ2-1 | TRBD2 | TRBV28 | few
TGCGCCAGCAGAGGACAGGACTCTGGAAACACCATATATTTT | CASRGQDSGNTIYF | TRBJ1-3 | TRBD1 | TRBV10-1 | once
TGTGCCAGTAGTCCTCTAGTCGGGACAGGGGGTAACGAGCAGTACTTC | CASSPLVGTGGNEQYF | TRBJ2-7 | TRBD1 | TRBV19 | -
TGTGCCAGCAGCCCCGGACTAGCGGGACAAGAGACCCAGTACTTC | CASSPGLAGQETQYF | TRBJ2-5 | TRBD2 | TRBV14 | -
TGTGCCACCAGCAGACCGACACAGGGGGCCCACTACGAGCAGTACTTC | CATSRPTQGAHYEQYF | TRBJ2-7 | TRBD1 | TRBV15 | once
TGTGCCAGCAGCTCGCGGGCCGGGAGCTACGAGCAGTACTTC | CASSSRAGSYEQYF | TRBJ2-7 | - | TRBV7-2 | -
TGTGCCATCAGTGACCGACAGGGCCAAGAGACCCAGTACTTC | CAISDRQGQETQYF | TRBJ2-5 | TRBD1 | TRBV10-3 | -
TGCGCCAGCAGCCTTGAAAGGACAGGAGTCTACGAGCAGTACTTC | CASSLERTGVYEQYF | TRBJ2-7 | TRBD1 | TRBV4-1 | -
TGTGCCAGCAGCCAAGCCCAGCTCGGGAGGTCACAGTACTTC | CASSQAQLGRSQYF | TRBJ2-7 | TRBD2 | TRBV14 | few
TGCGCCAGCAGCTCGGGACTAGCGGGAGGAGCCACCGAGCAGTACTTC | CASSSGLAGGATEQYF | TRBJ2-7 | TRBD2 | TRBV5-1 | -
TGTGCCAGTAGTATCAGGGATAGCAATCAGCCCCAGCATTTT | CASSIRDSNQPQHF | TRBJ1-5 | - | TRBV19 | -
TGTGCCAGCAGCTTAGTCGCGGGATTCACGGGGGAGACCCAGTACTTC | CASSLVAGFTGETQYF | TRBJ2-5 | - | TRBV7-2 | -
TGTGCCAGCAGTGATCCGACTAGCGGGACCCTCTACGAGCAGTACTTC | CASSDPTSGTLYEQYF | TRBJ2-7 | TRBD2 | TRBV25-1 | -
TGTGCCAGCAGCAATACCGGGACAGAGAACACTGAAGCTTTCTTT | CASSNTGTENTEAFF | TRBJ1-1 | - | TRBV21-1 | -
TGCGCCAGCAGCTTGAATTGGCGCGGACTAGGGAATGAGCAGTTCTTC | CASSLNWRGLGNEQFF | TRBJ2-1 | TRBD2 | TRBV5-1 | -